This T cell receptor (beta chain) stems from a study of technical replicates of blood from a handful of donors (dated by TCRdb to about 2017). The germline ends are 16 bases apart after V is trimmed by 0 bases and J by 3 bases. Inclusive of the bounding cysteine and phenylalanine, the CDR3 is 17 residues long. CDR3 DNA only is kept here, 51 bases in frame from base 1. CDR1 and CDR2 (SGHDT, YYEEEE) derive from the germline V gene. Receptor libraries were prepared by the immunoSEQ multiplex PCR assay. TCRdb stores this immuneACCESS table with in-frame sequences only. Part of the clones is absent; in the studies checked, under half of the shortfall reflects unresolved V genes, and no reason is known for the rest. The sample records 80,000 or so clones, 90% to 97% of which are singletons. The ten largest make up around 0.2% of the sample. On this clone: The antigen this receptor binds is unknown. There are no base qualities to consult, and no much larger clone falls within one base.

The sequenced sample consisted of T cells isolated from PBMCs. The source is a human donor in good health. The rearrangement combines TRBV5-6 with TRBJ2-1; a weak D assignment points to TRBD2 (6 bases agree). The DNA sequence is TGTGCCAGCAGCTTGGGCCTGGAGGGATCTCGCTACAATGAGCAGTTCTTC. This is translated as CASSLGLEGSRYNEQFF.